The clone carrying this T cell receptor beta chain was recorded once. Trimming took 1 base from V and 1 from J, leaving 10 bases between them. CDR1 SGHTA and CDR2 FQGNSA come from the germline V gene. The CDR3 is 15 amino acids. The data originate from a study of cytomegalovirus exposure and HLA in healthy donors. The PCR contained 60 Vbeta and 13 Jbeta primers. Measured with immunoSEQ multiplex PCR; TCRdb has only the in-frame clones, and not every one. Among 150,000 to 200,000 clones listed, 75% to 80% were seen once. This TCR derives from a woman in her forties in good health and CMV-seropositive. Material: PBMCs. J is TRBJ1-1 and V is TRBV7-2; TRBD1 might be the D (6 bases). The CDR3 DNA sequence: TGTGCCAGCAGCTTAGGTGACAGGAGGAACACTGAAGCTTTCTTT. Translated, it gives CASSLGDRRNTEAFF.